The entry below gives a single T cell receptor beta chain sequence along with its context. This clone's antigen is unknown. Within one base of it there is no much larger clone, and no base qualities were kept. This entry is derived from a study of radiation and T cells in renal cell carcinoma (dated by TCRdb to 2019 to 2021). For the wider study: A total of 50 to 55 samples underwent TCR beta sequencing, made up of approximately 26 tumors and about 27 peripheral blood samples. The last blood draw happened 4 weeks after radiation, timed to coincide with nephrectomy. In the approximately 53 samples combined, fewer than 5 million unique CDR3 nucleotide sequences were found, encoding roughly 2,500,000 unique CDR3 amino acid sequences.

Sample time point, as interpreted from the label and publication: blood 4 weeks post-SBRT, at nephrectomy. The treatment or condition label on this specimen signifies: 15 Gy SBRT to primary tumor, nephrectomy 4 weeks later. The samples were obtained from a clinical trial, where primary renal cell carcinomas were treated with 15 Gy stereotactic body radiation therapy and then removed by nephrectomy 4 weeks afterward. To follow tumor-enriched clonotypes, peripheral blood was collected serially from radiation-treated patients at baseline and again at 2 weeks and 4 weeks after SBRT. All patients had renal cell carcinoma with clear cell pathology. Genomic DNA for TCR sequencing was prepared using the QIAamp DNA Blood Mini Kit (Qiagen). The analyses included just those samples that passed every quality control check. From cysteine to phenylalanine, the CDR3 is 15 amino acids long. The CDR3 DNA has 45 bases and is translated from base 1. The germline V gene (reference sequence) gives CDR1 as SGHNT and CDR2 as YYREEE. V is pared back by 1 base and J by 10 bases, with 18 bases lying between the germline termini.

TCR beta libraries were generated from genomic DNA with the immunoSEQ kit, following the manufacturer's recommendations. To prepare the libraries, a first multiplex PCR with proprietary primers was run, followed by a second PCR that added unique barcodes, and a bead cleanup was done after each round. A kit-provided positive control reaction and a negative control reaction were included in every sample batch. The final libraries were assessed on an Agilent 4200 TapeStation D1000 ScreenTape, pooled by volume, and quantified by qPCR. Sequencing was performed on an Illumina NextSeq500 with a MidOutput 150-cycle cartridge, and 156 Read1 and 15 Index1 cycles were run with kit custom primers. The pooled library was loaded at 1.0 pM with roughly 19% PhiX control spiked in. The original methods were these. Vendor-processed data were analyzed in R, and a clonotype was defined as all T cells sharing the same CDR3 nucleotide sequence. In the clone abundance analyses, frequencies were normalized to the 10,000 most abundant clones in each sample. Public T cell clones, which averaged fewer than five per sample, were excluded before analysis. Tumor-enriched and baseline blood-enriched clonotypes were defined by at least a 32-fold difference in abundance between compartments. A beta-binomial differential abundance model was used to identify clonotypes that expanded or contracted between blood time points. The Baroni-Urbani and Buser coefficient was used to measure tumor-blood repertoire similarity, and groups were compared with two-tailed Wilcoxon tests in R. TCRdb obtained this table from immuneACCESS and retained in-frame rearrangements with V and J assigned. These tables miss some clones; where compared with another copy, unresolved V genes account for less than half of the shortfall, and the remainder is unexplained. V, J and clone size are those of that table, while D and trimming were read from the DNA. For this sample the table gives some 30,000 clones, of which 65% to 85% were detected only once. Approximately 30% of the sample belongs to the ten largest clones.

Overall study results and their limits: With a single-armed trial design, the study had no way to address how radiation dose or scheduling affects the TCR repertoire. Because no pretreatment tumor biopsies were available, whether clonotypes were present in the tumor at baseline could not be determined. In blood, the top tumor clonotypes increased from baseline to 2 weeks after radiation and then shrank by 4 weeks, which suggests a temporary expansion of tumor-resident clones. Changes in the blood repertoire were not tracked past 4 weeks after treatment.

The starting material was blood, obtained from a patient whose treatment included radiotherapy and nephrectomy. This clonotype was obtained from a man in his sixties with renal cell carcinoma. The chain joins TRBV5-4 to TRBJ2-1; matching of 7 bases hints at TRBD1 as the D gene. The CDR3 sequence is CASSLPGQRRVEQFF. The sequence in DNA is TGTGCCAGCAGCTTGCCGGGACAGCGGAGGGTGGAGCAGTTCTTC. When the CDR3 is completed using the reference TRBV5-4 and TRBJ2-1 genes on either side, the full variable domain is ETGVTQSPTHLIKTRGQQVTLRCSSQSGHNTVSWYQQALGQGPQFIFQYYREEENGRGNFPPRFSGLQFPNYSSELNVNALELDDSALYLCASSLPGQRRVEQFFGPGTRLTVL.